A few counts support the clone carrying this TCR beta chain. J gave up 4 bases and V 8 bases, and 10 bases lay outside the gene matches. The germline V gene encodes CDR1 SQVTM and CDR2 ANQGSEA. The CDR3 spans 13 residues. This record comes from a study of T-cell memory formation after mild COVID-19. Study-wide context: Clusters of TCRs were largely donor specific.

A single record per CDR3 protein comes from TCRdb applying MiXCR to the 5' RACE reads. The table lists around 340,000 distinct CDR3 sequences, roughly an eighth of them singletons. The sequenced material came from PBMCs or a T cell subset sorted from them (not recorded which). The chain joins TRBV29-1 to TRBJ2-5; 7 nucleotides line up with TRBD1. The receptor was isolated from a man younger than 30 who had mild COVID-19 (a few samples of this study predate the infection). Cell type and time point are not known. DNA for the CDR3: TGCAGCATGTGGACAGGCGGCGTAGAGACCCAGTACTTC. It is translated as CSMWTGGVETQYF.